A selection of T cell receptor beta chains follows, all from one sample in a study of chemoradiotherapy in HPV16-positive cancers. Data came from immunoSEQ multiplex PCR; TCRdb stores just in-frame clones and leaves some out. This sample carries under 15,000 clones, about 77% of them seen once, and the ten largest clones take roughly 2%. This material was obtained from a patient who underwent chemoradiotherapy. These receptors originate from a human donor with HPV-associated anogenital cancer. Each CDR3 is given with its conserved first and last residue. D genes are given only for firm matches. The size entry is marked missing in some rows and otherwise reads once, few, many or a size class.

TRBV28	TRBJ2-7	TRBD1	once	CASSPPDRSLYEQYF	TGTGCCAGCAGTCCCCCGGACAGGAGCCTCTACGAGCAGTACTTC
TRBV6-4	TRBJ2-3	TRBD1	-	CARPLEGASTDTQYF	TGTGCCAGACCCCTTGAGGGGGCCAGCACAGATACGCAGTATTTT
TRBV7-9	TRBJ2-7	TRBD1	-	CASSSSGTDHYEQYF	TGTGCCAGCAGCTCGTCCGGGACAGACCACTACGAGCAGTACTTC
TRBV7-9	TRBJ1-6	TRBD1	-	CASSLAGQGSSPLHF	TGTGCCAGCAGCTTAGCGGGACAGGGTTCTTCACCCCTCCACTTT
TRBV6-5	TRBJ2-1	TRBD2	once	CASSTGLAGDEQFF	TGTGCCAGCAGTACGGGACTAGCGGGGGATGAGCAGTTCTTC
TRBV9	TRBJ2-1	-	-	CASSVEYRGALSYNEQFF	TGTGCCAGCAGCGTAGAATATCGGGGGGCCCTCTCCTACAATGAGCAGTTCTTC
TRBV6-1	TRBJ1-5	-	-	CASSEDSPGHQPQHF	TGTGCCAGCAGTGAGGACAGTCCGGGGCATCAGCCCCAGCATTTT
TRBV30	TRBJ2-2	-	few	CAWSRGTGELFF	TGTGCCTGGAGTCGGGGAACCGGGGAGCTGTTTTTT
TRBV18	TRBJ2-1	-	few	CASSPPGEQFF	TGTGCCAGCTCGCCTCCAGGTGAGCAGTTCTTC
TRBV19	TRBJ2-7	TRBD1	-	CASSVMTGDEQYF	TGTGCCAGTAGTGTTATGACAGGGGACGAGCAGTACTTC
TRBV5-1	TRBJ2-5	-	once	CASSPNPRDQETQYF	TGCGCCAGCAGCCCGAACCCCCGGGACCAAGAGACCCAGTACTTC